This T cell receptor (beta chain) stems from a study of OX40 agonist ivuxolimab in advanced cancers. Overall study results and limits: Low clonal expansion, among the lowest seen, marked partial responders at 0.1-3.0 mg/kg.

Turning to this clone: Its antigen is unidentified. Other DNA sequences in the sample encode the same CDR3.

Using immunoSEQ multiplex PCR, the repertoire was profiled, and TCRdb retains in-frame clones only, with some absent. The profile shows fewer than 65,000 clones, around 87% of them singletons. Autoimmune disease history or systemic immunosuppression disqualified patients. The timepoints at which blood was sampled were baseline, cycle 4 day 1, and cycle 7 day 1. In germline, CDR1 is SGHTA, CDR2 FQGNSA. The germline V and J ends were trimmed by 1 base and 5 bases, with 11 bases remaining between them. The CDR3 totals 14 residues. This chain uses TRBV7-2 with TRBJ2-5, with D unclear. The sample consisted of CD4+ or CD8+ T cells sorted from blood, taken in a trial of the OX40 agonist ivuxolimab. This TCR was sampled from an adult with an advanced solid tumor such as melanoma, head and neck, liver or kidney cancer. This CDR3 reads CASSLVGRLETQYF. DNA for the CDR3: TGTGCCAGCAGCTTAGTTGGCCGCTTGGAGACCCAGTACTTC.